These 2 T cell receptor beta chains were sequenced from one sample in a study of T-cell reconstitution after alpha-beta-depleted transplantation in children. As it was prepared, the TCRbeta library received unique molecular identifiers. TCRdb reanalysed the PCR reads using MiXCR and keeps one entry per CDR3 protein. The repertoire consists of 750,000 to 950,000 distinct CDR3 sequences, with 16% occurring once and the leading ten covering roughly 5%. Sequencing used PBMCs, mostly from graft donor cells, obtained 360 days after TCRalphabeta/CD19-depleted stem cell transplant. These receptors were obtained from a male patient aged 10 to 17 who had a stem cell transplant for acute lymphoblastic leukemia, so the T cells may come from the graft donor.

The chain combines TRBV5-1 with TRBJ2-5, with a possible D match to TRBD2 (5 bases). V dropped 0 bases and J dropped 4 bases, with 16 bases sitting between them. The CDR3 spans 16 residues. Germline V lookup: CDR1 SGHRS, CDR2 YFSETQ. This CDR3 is CASSLAMGVGGETQYF. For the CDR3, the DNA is TGCGCCAGCAGCTTGGCCATGGGAGTAGGAGGAGAGACCCAGTACTTC. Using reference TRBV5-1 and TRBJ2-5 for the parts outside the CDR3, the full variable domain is KAGVTQTPRYLIKTRGQQVTLSCSPISGHRSVSWYQQTPGQGLQFLFEYFSETQRNKGNFPGRFSGRQFSNSRSEMNVSTLELGDSALYLCASSLAMGVGGETQYFGPGTRLLVL.

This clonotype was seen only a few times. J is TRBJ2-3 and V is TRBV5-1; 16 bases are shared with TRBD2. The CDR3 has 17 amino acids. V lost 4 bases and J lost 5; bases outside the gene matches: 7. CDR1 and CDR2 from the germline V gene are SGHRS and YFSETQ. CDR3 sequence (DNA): TGCGCCAGCAGCCCCGGGACTAGCGGGAGGGCCAGAGATACGCAGTATTTT. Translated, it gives CASSPGTSGRARDTQYF.